The 15 T cell receptor beta chains below were found in one sample sequenced in a study of T-cell reconstitution after alpha-beta-depleted transplantation in children (TCRdb year 2016). Libraries were made using PCR. Instrument on record: Illumina HiSeq 2500. TCR libraries were prepared with molecular barcoding, using unique molecular identifiers to normalize TCRbeta repertoire quantification. TCRdb trimmed the raw reads at Q25, called clones with MiXCR and kept productive beta chains. Each CDR3 protein appears once, grouped with its most common genes and DNA. In this sample the table shows approximately 590,000 distinct CDR3 sequences, approximately 10% of which occur a single time. Of the sample, 4% is held by the ten largest clones. The sequenced sample was PBMCs from the stem cell graft donor, obtained from the stem cell graft. The receptors derive from a human donor who donated a stem cell graft to a child with acute myeloid leukemia.

The sample holds a few counts of this clonotype. CDR3 region: CASSLVKGERTEAFF. CDR3 bases: TGCGCCAGCAGCTTGGTCAAGGGTGAGCGCACTGAAGCTTTCTTT. The chain carries TRBV5-1 and TRBJ1-1, with D unclear. Germline loops: CDR1 SGHRS, CDR2 YFSETQ. CDR3 length: 15 amino acids. Between the trimmed V and J ends, which lost 0 bases and 4 bases, there was a span of 13 bases.

This clonotype was observed at least ten times. The J gene is TRBJ2-1, the V gene TRBV27; 7 nucleotides align to TRBD1. The J segment lost 5 bases and the V segment lost 2 bases, leaving 6 bases of the junction unmatched. Germline V lookup: CDR1 MNHEY, CDR2 SMNVEV (reference sequence). The CDR3 totals 15 residues. CDR3 nucleotide sequence: TGTGCCAGCAGTTTAGTCCGACAGGGTGACAATGAGCAGTTCTTC. This codes for CASSLVRQGDNEQFF.

The chain employs TRBV30 and TRBJ2-5; D is unclear. Germline V CDR1 and CDR2: GTSNPN, SVGIG (reference sequence). V was cut by 2 bases and J by 2 bases, with 6 bases left in between. CDR3 length: 12 amino acids. The DNA of the CDR3 is TGTGCCTGGAGTCAAAATCAAGAGACCCAGTACTTC. Protein: CAWSQNQETQYF.

The table lists this clonotype with a few counts. The DNA of the CDR3 is TGTGCCAGCAGTCCTCCGGCTACCCAGACCTACGAGCAGTACTTC. It specifies CASSPPATQTYEQYF. This rearrangement joins TRBV28 to TRBJ2-7; the D is unclear. V was trimmed by 5 bases and J by 2 bases, leaving 16 bases between them. Per the germline V gene, CDR1 is MDHEN and CDR2 is SYDVKM. The CDR3 covers 15 residues.

DNA of the CDR3: TGTGCCAGCAGGCGACGGGACAGAAACACTGAAGCTTTCTTT. It is translated as CASRRRDRNTEAFF. The chain uses TRBV12-3 or TRBV12-4 and TRBJ1-1, with 7 bases that match TRBD1. The trim removed 6 bases at V and 2 bases at J, leaving 6 bases unmatched. The CDR3 length is 14 residues.

Only a few counts were recorded for this clonotype. This chain links TRBV29-1 with TRBJ2-7; the match to TRBD1 covers 7 bases. This CDR3 has 13 amino acids. From germline, CDR1 is SQVTM and CDR2 ANQGSEA. V trimming: 5 bases; J trimming: 2 bases; junction bases outside the gene matches: 6. CDR3 coding DNA: TGCAGCGTTTCCGGGACAGCTACCTACGAGCAGTACTTC. It is translated as CSVSGTATYEQYF.

This clonotype turned up a few times. This chain links TRBV7-2 with TRBJ2-7, with TRBD2 matching 12 bases. CDR3 length: 16 amino acids. Germline trimming cut 1 base from V and 3 bases from J; bases unmatched to any gene: 4. Germline loops: CDR1 SGHTA, CDR2 FQGNSA. The CDR3 loop is CASSLDRTSGIYEQYF. CDR3 DNA: TGTGCCAGCAGCTTAGATCGGACTAGCGGGATCTACGAGCAGTACTTC.

Many counts were recorded for this clonotype. V usage is TRBV7-2 and J usage is TRBJ2-2, with D possibly matching TRBD2 (6 bases). This CDR3 region has 14 residues. CDR1 SGHTA and CDR2 FQGNSA come from the germline V gene. V shed 6 bases and J shed 0 bases, with 8 bases lying between them. The CDR3 here is CASRGGANTGELFF. CDR3 nucleotides: TGTGCCAGCAGGGGAGGAGCGAACACCGGGGAGCTGTTTTTT. The complete variable domain, with remaining parts taken from reference TRBV7-2 and TRBJ2-2, reads GAGVSQSPSNKVTEKGKDVELRCDPISGHTALYWYRQSLGQGLEFLIYFQGNSAPDKSGLPSDRFSAERTGGSVSTLTIQRTQQEDSAVYLCASRGGANTGELFFGEGSRLTVL.

This clonotype was seen repeatedly, ten times or more. The rearrangement uses TRBV6-1 and TRBJ1-1; no clear D. V lost 7 bases and J 1 base, leaving 13 bases between the germline ends. This CDR3 is built from 14 residues. Germline CDR1 and CDR2: MNHNS and SASEGT. The DNA of the CDR3 is TGTGCCAGCAAACCTGACGGATGGAACACTGAAGCTTTCTTT. Translation: CASKPDGWNTEAFF.

This clonotype was counted only a few times. The chain carries TRBV25-1 and TRBJ2-2; no clear D. V was shortened by 3 bases and J by 8 bases, with 10 bases between the two germline ends. From germline, CDR1 is MGHDK and CDR2 SYGVNS. The CDR3 spans 13 residues. In DNA, the CDR3 is TGTGCCAGCAGTGATCCTTCGCGGGGGGAGCTGTTTTTT. This translates into CASSDPSRGELFF.

This clonotype was picked up many times. J is TRBJ2-5 and V is TRBV10-3, with TRBD2 matching over 11 bases. Germline loops: CDR1 ENHRY, CDR2 SYGVKD. The V and J ends lost 6 bases and 0 bases, in that order; junction bases with no gene match: 3. The CDR3 is 15 residues long. The CDR3 sequence: CAISLTSGNQETQYF. The CDR3, as DNA: TGTGCCATCAGCCTGACTAGCGGGAACCAAGAGACCCAGTACTTC.

In its sample, this clonotype was seen many times. The chain employs TRBV24-1 and TRBJ2-5; D possibly corresponds to TRBD2 (5 bases). Between the trimmed V and J ends, which lost 2 bases and 9 bases, there was a span of 12 bases. The CDR3 extends over 13 amino acids. Per the germline V gene, CDR1 is KGHDR and CDR2 is SFDVKD. The CDR3 loop is CATSDSPDLAQYF. CDR3 nucleotides: TGTGCCACCAGTGATTCCCCGGACTTAGCCCAGTACTTC.

This clonotype was found a few times. This sequence joins TRBV24-1 and TRBJ1-1; TRBD1 matches 10 bases. Germline V gene lookup returns CDR1 KGHDR and CDR2 SFDVKD. Unmatched junction bases numbered 2, after V lost 4 bases and J lost 4 bases. The CDR3 consists of 14 residues. This chain's CDR3 is CATSDGTGATEAFF. Written as DNA, the CDR3 is TGTGCCACCAGTGACGGGACAGGGGCCACTGAAGCTTTCTTT.

This clonotype was observed a few times. The chain is built from TRBV9 and TRBJ2-4; 10 nucleotides agree with TRBD2. The CDR3 runs to 19 residues. With V trimmed by 0 bases and J by 0 bases, 9 bases remained unmatched. Germline V gene sequence: CDR1 SGDLS, CDR2 YYNGEE. CDR3 protein: CASSVDPLAGELAKNIQYF. CDR3 sequence (DNA): TGTGCCAGCAGCGTAGATCCCCTAGCGGGAGAACTAGCCAAAAACATTCAGTACTTC.

J is TRBJ2-1 and V is TRBV28, with 10 bases that match TRBD2. J was trimmed by 6 bases and V by 6 bases; bases with no gene match: 20. The CDR3 is 19 amino acids. The V gene's germline CDR1 is MDHEN and CDR2 SYDVKM. The CDR3: CASRSPGLAPPRGVNEQFF. DNA for the CDR3: TGTGCCAGCAGATCTCCGGGACTAGCGCCCCCCCGGGGGGTCAATGAGCAGTTCTTC.